This T cell receptor (beta chain) stems from a study of beta chain features in type 1 diabetes. Study-level findings and limits: Across all four CD4+ subsets, people with type 1 diabetes showed modestly shorter TCRB CDR3s.

A note on this clone: Its specificity is unknown. Other DNA sequences from this sample encode an identical CDR3 as well.

Based on CD45RO/CCR7/CD25/CD127/CD95/CD27, CD4+ regulatory, stem cell-like memory, naive and central memory cells were sorted. Reverse transcription of all isolated RNA meant that expressed TCRB transcripts were sequenced. The repertoire was sequenced with immunoSEQ multiplex PCR; TCRdb's copy has only in-frame clones and lacks some. The data contain about 740,000 clones, roughly 13% of them singletons. The material sequenced was naive CD4+ T cells from blood. The clonotype was recovered from a man between 18 and 29 years old with type 1 diabetes.

CDR3 in amino acids: CAWSGAVSNQPQHF. For the CDR3, the DNA is TGTGCCTGGAGTGGGGCAGTGAGCAATCAGCCCCAGCATTTT. This rearrangement joins TRBV30 to TRBJ1-5, with D uncertain. V gave up 1 base and J gave up 1 base, with 8 bases separating them. The germline CDR1 and CDR2 sequences are GTSNPN and SVGIG (reference sequence). The length of the CDR3 is 14 residues.